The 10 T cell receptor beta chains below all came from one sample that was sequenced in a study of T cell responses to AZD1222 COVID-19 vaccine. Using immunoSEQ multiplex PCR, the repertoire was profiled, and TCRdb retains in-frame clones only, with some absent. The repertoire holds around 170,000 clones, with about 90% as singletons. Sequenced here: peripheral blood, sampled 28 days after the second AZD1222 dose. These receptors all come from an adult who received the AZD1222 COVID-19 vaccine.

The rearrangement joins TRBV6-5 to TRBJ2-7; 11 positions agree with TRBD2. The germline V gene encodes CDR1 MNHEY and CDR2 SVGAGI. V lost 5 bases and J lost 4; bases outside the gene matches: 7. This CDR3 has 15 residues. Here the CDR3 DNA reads TGTGCCAGCAGTCTACTAGCGGGAGAAGGTTACGAGCAGTACTTC. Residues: CASSLLAGEGYEQYF.

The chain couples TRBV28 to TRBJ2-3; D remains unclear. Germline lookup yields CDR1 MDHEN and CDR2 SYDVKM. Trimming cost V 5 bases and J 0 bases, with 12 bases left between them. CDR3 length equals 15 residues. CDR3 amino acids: CASSPRPGSTDTQYF. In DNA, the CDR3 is TGTGCCAGCAGTCCCCGCCCCGGTAGCACAGATACGCAGTATTTT.

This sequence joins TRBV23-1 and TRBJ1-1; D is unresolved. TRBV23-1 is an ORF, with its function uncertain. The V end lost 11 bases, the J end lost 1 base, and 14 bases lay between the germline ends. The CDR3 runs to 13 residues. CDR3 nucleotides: TGCGCCTATAAGCAGGTCCAGAACACTGAAGCTTTCTTT. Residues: CAYKQVQNTEAFF.

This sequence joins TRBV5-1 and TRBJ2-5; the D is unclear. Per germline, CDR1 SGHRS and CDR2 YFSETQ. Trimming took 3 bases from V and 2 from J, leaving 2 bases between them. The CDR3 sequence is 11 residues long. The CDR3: CASSYQETQYF. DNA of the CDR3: TGCGCCAGCAGCTATCAAGAGACCCAGTACTTC.

In nucleotides, the CDR3 is TGTGCCACCGCACAGGGCTATAATTCACCCCTCCACTTT. Translating gives CATAQGYNSPLHF. The rearrangement joins TRBV24-1 to TRBJ1-6, with TRBD1 as a possible D gene (6 bases). Germline CDR1 reads KGHDR; CDR2 reads SFDVKD. Trimming took off 9 bases at V and 3 bases at J, with 8 bases between the two ends. This CDR3 spans 13 amino acids.

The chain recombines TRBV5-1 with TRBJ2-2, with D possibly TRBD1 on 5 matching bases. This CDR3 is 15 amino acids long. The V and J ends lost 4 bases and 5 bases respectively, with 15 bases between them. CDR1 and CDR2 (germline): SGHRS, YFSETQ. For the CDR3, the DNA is TGCGCCAGCAGCCCCGCCGGACAAATAACCGGGGAGCTGTTTTTT. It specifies CASSPAGQITGELFF.

CDR3 loop: CASSENPGDGGGPYNEQFF. CDR3 DNA: TGTGCCAGCAGTGAAAACCCGGGGGATGGCGGGGGGCCTTACAATGAGCAGTTCTTC. The chain uses TRBV6-1 and TRBJ2-1; 8 nucleotides match TRBD2. This CDR3 spans 19 amino acids. Trimming cost V 2 bases and J 4 bases; bases outside gene matches: 16. CDR1 MNHNS and CDR2 SASEGT come from the germline V gene.

CDR3: CASSQEGQGGKNIQYF. The CDR3, as DNA: TGCGCCAGCAGCCAAGAGGGTCAGGGAGGCAAAAACATTCAGTACTTC. The rearrangement joins TRBV4-3 to TRBJ2-4; D may be TRBD2 (6 bases). CDR1 and CDR2 from the germline V gene are LGHNA and YSLEER. V was shortened by 0 bases and J by 3 bases, with 12 bases between the two germline ends. CDR3 length: 16 residues.

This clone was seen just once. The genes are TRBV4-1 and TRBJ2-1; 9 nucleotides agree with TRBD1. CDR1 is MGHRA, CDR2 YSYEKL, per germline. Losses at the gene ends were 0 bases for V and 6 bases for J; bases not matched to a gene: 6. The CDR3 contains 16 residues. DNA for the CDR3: TGCGCCAGCAGCCAAGATGCGGGACAGGGTTCCAATGAGCAGTTCTTC. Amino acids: CASSQDAGQGSNEQFF.

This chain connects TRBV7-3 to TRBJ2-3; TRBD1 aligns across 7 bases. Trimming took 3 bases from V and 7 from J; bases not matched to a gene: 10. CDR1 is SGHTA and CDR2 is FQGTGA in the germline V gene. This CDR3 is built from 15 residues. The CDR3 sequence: CASSFGQAHRNTQYF. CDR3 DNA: TGTGCCAGCAGCTTCGGACAGGCCCATAGAAATACGCAGTATTTT.